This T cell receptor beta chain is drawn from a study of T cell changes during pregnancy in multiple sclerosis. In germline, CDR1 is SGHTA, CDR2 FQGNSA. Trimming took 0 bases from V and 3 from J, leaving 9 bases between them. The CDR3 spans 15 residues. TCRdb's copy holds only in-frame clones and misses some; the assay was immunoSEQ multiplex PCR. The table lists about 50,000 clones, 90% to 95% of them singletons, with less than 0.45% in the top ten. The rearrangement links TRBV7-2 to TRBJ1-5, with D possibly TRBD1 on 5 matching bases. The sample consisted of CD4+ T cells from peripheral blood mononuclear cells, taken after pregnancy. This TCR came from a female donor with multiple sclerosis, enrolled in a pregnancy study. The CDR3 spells CASSLARQPNQPQHF. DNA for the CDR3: TGTGCCAGCAGCTTAGCCCGACAGCCCAATCAGCCCCAGCATTTT.